This T cell receptor (beta chain) stems from a study of blood T cells in healthy people across ages. Overall study results and limits: Roughly linear age-related decline in beta diversity appeared, significant by age about 40.

Through a sample-barcoded 5' primer and a J-beta primer mix, a second PCR was run for roughly 7 to 11 cycles. TCRdb ran MiXCR on the 5' RACE reads and lists one entry per CDR3 protein. The profile shows some 1.1 million distinct CDR3 sequences, roughly two fifths of them singletons. Regarding this clonotype: Its antigen is not identified.

Germline values: CDR1 MDHEN, CDR2 SYDVKM. This CDR3 is built from 13 residues. Healthy individuals of Caucasian origin from Russia, aged about 6 to 95, served as donors. The draw of peripheral blood yielded ten milliliters from each donor. Input material: blood. The receptor was derived from a man between 18 and 29 years old in good health. This chain uses TRBV28 with TRBJ2-7, with TRBD2 matching over 11 bases. The DNA end is more similar to TRBJ2-5, so the J call may be wrong. This CDR3 is CASRPSGRETQYF. In DNA, the CDR3 is TGTGCCAGCAGACCTAGCGGGAGGGAGACCCAGTACTTC.